These T cell receptor beta chains were read from a single sample in a study of blood T cell repertoires in COVID-19. Generated by immunoSEQ multiplex PCR, the TCRdb table keeps only in-frame clones and is missing some. Of fewer than 85,000 clones in the sample, 77% were seen once. Sequenced material: peripheral blood. The receptors were gathered from a man between 65 and 79 years old with COVID-19, enrolled during active disease. Each CDR3 is given with its conserved first and last residue. The D gene is left open where the match is weak. Not every row has a clone size; where given, it reads once, few, many or a size class.

size: -; D: TRBD2; V: TRBV3-1/TRBV3-2; J: TRBJ2-7; CDR3: CASSYTSDNEQYF; DNA: TGTGCCAGCAGCTATACTAGCGACAACGAGCAGTACTTC
size: -; D: -; V: TRBV19; J: TRBJ1-4; CDR3: CASSNQGGVKLFF; DNA: TGTGCCAGTAGTAATCAGGGCGGGGTAAAACTGTTTTTT
size: -; D: TRBD2; V: TRBV7-2; J: TRBJ2-7; CDR3: CASSPRERDLYEQYF; DNA: TGTGCCAGCAGCCCAAGGGAGCGGGACCTTTACGAGCAGTACTTC
size: many; D: -; V: TRBV6-2/TRBV6-3; J: TRBJ2-2; CDR3: CASSYSIGQANTGELFF; DNA: TGTGCCAGCAGTTACTCGATCGGCCAGGCGAACACCGGGGAGCTGTTTTTT
size: -; D: TRBD1; V: TRBV24-1; J: TRBJ1-1; CDR3: CATSPLELLVTGGDREAFF; DNA: TGTGCCACCAGCCCGCTTGAACTCTTGGTGACAGGGGGAGATCGGGAAGCTTTCTTT
size: -; D: -; V: TRBV4-2; J: TRBJ2-7; CDR3: CASSQGPGEEQYF; DNA: TGTGCCAGCAGCCAAGGGCCGGGGGAGGAGCAGTACTTC
size: -; D: -; V: TRBV5-1; J: TRBJ1-6; CDR3: CASSLGSGALYNSPLHF; DNA: TGCGCCAGCAGCTTGGGATCAGGGGCTCTCTATAATTCACCCCTCCACTTT
size: -; D: TRBD2; V: TRBV27; J: TRBJ2-7; CDR3: CASSYGTGGTSGISYEQYF; DNA: TGTGCCAGCAGTTACGGGACAGGAGGGACTAGCGGGATCTCCTACGAGCAGTACTTC
size: -; D: TRBD1; V: TRBV28; J: TRBJ1-2; CDR3: CASSLYAGGYGYTF; DNA: TGTGCCAGCAGTTTATATGCAGGGGGCTATGGCTACACCTTC
size: medium-sized; D: -; V: TRBV30; J: TRBJ1-5; CDR3: CAWSTRENQPQHF; DNA: TGTGCCTGGAGTACCAGGGAAAATCAGCCCCAGCATTTT
size: few; D: -; V: TRBV7-9; J: TRBJ1-2; CDR3: CASTLTGANYGYTF; DNA: TGTGCCAGCACTTTAACAGGAGCTAACTATGGCTACACCTTC
size: -; D: -; V: TRBV10-3; J: TRBJ2-2; CDR3: CAISEGQTSTGELFF; DNA: TGTGCCATCAGCGAAGGACAGACTTCCACCGGGGAGCTGTTTTTT
size: -; D: -; V: TRBV23-1; J: TRBJ1-2; CDR3: CASRPTDLNYGYTF; DNA: TGCGCGAGCCGACCGACAGACTTGAACTATGGCTACACCTTC
size: -; D: -; V: TRBV7-2; J: TRBJ2-7; CDR3: CASSLWQGGYEQYF; DNA: TGTGCCAGCAGCTTATGGCAGGGGGGTTACGAGCAGTACTTC
size: -; D: TRBD2; V: TRBV30; J: TRBJ2-1; CDR3: CAWIAGSGDEQFF; DNA: TGTGCCTGGATAGCGGGATCTGGGGATGAGCAGTTCTTC
size: -; D: TRBD2; V: TRBV5-1; J: TRBJ2-3; CDR3: CASSSWTSGRRLTDTQYF; DNA: TGCGCCAGCAGCTCCTGGACTAGCGGGAGACGTCTCACAGATACGCAGTATTTT
size: few; D: -; V: TRBV6-2/TRBV6-3; J: TRBJ2-3; CDR3: CASSRGRDAFLDTQYF; DNA: TGTGCCAGCAGTAGGGGGCGGGACGCCTTCTTAGATACGCAGTATTTT
size: -; D: TRBD2; V: TRBV29-1; J: TRBJ2-7; CDR3: CSASPSGFAYEQYF; DNA: TGCAGCGCTAGTCCTAGCGGGTTCGCCTACGAGCAGTACTTC
size: -; D: TRBD2; V: TRBV28; J: TRBJ2-1; CDR3: CASSQGTSGNNEQFF; DNA: TGTGCCAGCAGTCAAGGGACTAGCGGCAACAATGAGCAGTTCTTC
size: once; D: -; V: TRBV4-1; J: TRBJ1-1; CDR3: CASSPGVNTEAFF; DNA: TGCGCCAGCAGCCCCGGTGTAAACACTGAAGCTTTCTTT
size: -; D: TRBD1; V: TRBV9; J: TRBJ2-7; CDR3: CASSVDRQGARSKQYF; DNA: TGTGCCAGCAGCGTAGATCGACAGGGGGCTAGGAGTAAGCAGTACTTC
size: -; D: -; V: TRBV4-3; J: TRBJ1-3; CDR3: CASSQDLPGSTSGNTIYF; DNA: TGCGCCAGCAGCCAAGACCTTCCAGGGTCGACCTCTGGAAACACCATATATTTT
size: -; D: -; V: TRBV9; J: TRBJ2-6; CDR3: CASRDRGLDSGRDGANVLTF; DNA: TGTGCCAGTCGGGACAGGGGCTTGGATAGCGGGAGGGACGGGGCCAACGTCCTGACTTTC
size: -; D: TRBD1; V: TRBV5-4; J: TRBJ2-7; CDR3: CASSQTGDEQYF; DNA: TGTGCCAGCAGCCAGACAGGGGACGAGCAGTACTTC
size: -; D: -; V: TRBV5-1; J: TRBJ2-7; CDR3: CASSLHREGAYEQYF; DNA: TGCGCCAGCAGCCTCCACAGGGAGGGGGCCTACGAGCAGTACTTC
size: -; D: TRBD1; V: TRBV7-2; J: TRBJ2-7; CDR3: CASSLGGQGRYEQYF; DNA: TGTGCCAGCAGCTTGGGGGGACAGGGGCGCTACGAGCAGTACTTC
size: -; D: -; V: TRBV28; J: TRBJ1-1; CDR3: CASSTRLGALGNTEAFF; DNA: TGTGCCAGCAGTACCCGGTTGGGGGCCCTGGGCAACACTGAAGCTTTCTTT
size: -; D: TRBD1; V: TRBV5-1; J: TRBJ1-1; CDR3: CASSRGQQAYTEAFF; DNA: TGCGCCAGCAGCCGGGGACAGCAAGCTTACACTGAAGCTTTCTTT
size: once; D: -; V: TRBV5-1; J: TRBJ2-3; CDR3: CASREPGASTDTQYF; DNA: TGCGCCAGCAGAGAACCTGGGGCTAGCACAGATACGCAGTATTTT
size: -; D: -; V: TRBV27; J: TRBJ1-1; CDR3: CASREDGGNTEAFF; DNA: TGTGCCAGCAGAGAAGACGGGGGAAACACTGAAGCTTTCTTT
size: once; D: -; V: TRBV7-2; J: TRBJ1-5; CDR3: CASSPQGRGQPQHF; DNA: TGTGCCAGCAGCCCTCAGGGGCGAGGGCAGCCCCAGCATTTT
size: -; D: -; V: TRBV5-1; J: TRBJ1-3; CDR3: CASSLGPPGTGNTIYF; DNA: TGCGCCAGCAGCTTGGGTCCCCCAGGAACTGGAAACACCATATATTTT
size: -; D: TRBD2; V: TRBV7-3; J: TRBJ2-1; CDR3: CASSPNPSGLYNEQFF; DNA: TGTGCCAGCAGCCCTAATCCTAGCGGGCTATACAATGAGCAGTTCTTC
size: few; D: TRBD2; V: TRBV6-1; J: TRBJ2-1; CDR3: CASSERSPVGGTSGRYEQFF; DNA: TGTGCCAGCAGTGAACGTTCCCCTGTGGGGGGGACTAGCGGGAGATATGAGCAGTTCTTC
size: -; D: -; V: TRBV7-3; J: TRBJ2-5; CDR3: CASSLSTRETQYF; DNA: TGTGCCAGCAGCTTAAGTACGAGGGAGACCCAGTACTTC
size: -; D: TRBD2; V: TRBV24-1; J: TRBJ2-1; CDR3: CATSDPTTSGRNNEQFF; DNA: TGTGCCACCAGTGACCCTACGACTAGCGGGAGAAACAATGAGCAGTTCTTC
size: -; D: -; V: TRBV7-9; J: TRBJ1-1; CDR3: CASSLDLVMEEAFF; DNA: TGTGCCAGCAGCTTGGATTTGGTCATGGAGGAAGCTTTCTTT
size: -; D: -; V: TRBV4-1; J: TRBJ1-5; CDR3: CASSQEFSGGTVHQPQHF; DNA: TGCGCCAGCAGCCAAGAGTTTAGCGGGGGGACGGTTCATCAGCCCCAGCATTTT
size: -; D: -; V: TRBV30; J: TRBJ1-2; CDR3: CAWSSRSYGYTF; DNA: TGTGCCTGGAGTTCCCGGTCCTATGGCTACACCTTC
size: -; D: -; V: TRBV29-1; J: TRBJ1-5; CDR3: CSVLDGNSNQPQHF; DNA: TGCAGCGTCCTAGACGGGAATAGCAATCAGCCCCAGCATTTT
size: -; D: TRBD2; V: TRBV10-3; J: TRBJ2-2; CDR3: CAIRRLAGGNTGELFF; DNA: TGTGCCATCAGGCGACTAGCGGGGGGAAACACCGGGGAGCTGTTTTTT
size: -; D: -; V: TRBV7-8; J: TRBJ2-3; CDR3: CASSQTTGPDTQYF; DNA: TGTGCCAGCAGCCAAACCACAGGGCCAGATACGCAGTATTTT
size: -; D: -; V: TRBV12-3/TRBV12-4; J: TRBJ1-5; CDR3: CASTTGYNQPQHF; DNA: TGTGCCAGCACCACCGGGTACAATCAGCCCCAGCATTTT
size: -; D: -; V: TRBV5-1; J: TRBJ1-1; CDR3: CASSLSQGLMNTEAFF; DNA: TGCGCCAGCAGCCTCTCCCAGGGTCTAATGAACACTGAAGCTTTCTTT
size: -; D: -; V: TRBV7-2; J: TRBJ1-6; CDR3: CASRLSGTTNSPLHF; DNA: TGTGCCAGCAGACTCTCGGGGACAACCAATTCACCCCTCCACTTT
size: -; D: -; V: TRBV29-1; J: TRBJ2-7; CDR3: CSVALDLRSSYEQYF; DNA: TGCAGCGTTGCCCTTGACCTCCGGAGCTCCTACGAGCAGTACTTC
size: -; D: -; V: TRBV28; J: TRBJ1-1; CDR3: CASSFRTEAFF; DNA: TGTGCCAGCAGTTTTAGGACAGAAGCTTTCTTT
size: -; D: TRBD1; V: TRBV15; J: TRBJ2-7; CDR3: CATSREQGAYEQYF; DNA: TGTGCCACCAGCAGAGAACAGGGGGCCTACGAGCAGTACTTC
size: -; D: -; V: TRBV2; J: TRBJ1-6; CDR3: CAISTTGYNSPLHF; DNA: TGTGCCATATCTACGACAGGTTACAATTCACCCCTCCACTTT
size: few; D: -; V: TRBV28; J: TRBJ1-2; CDR3: CASNAGRGYTF; DNA: TGTGCCAGCAATGCGGGTCGGGGCTACACCTTC
size: -; D: -; V: TRBV5-1; J: TRBJ1-6; CDR3: CASSLSGDNSPLHF; DNA: TGCGCCAGCAGCTTATCAGGGGATAATTCACCCCTCCACTTT
size: -; D: -; V: TRBV21-1; J: TRBJ1-6; CDR3: CASSARDSPNYNSPLHF; DNA: TGTGCCAGCAGCGCCCGGGACAGCCCTAACTATAATTCACCCCTCCACTTT
size: -; D: TRBD1; V: TRBV19; J: TRBJ1-2; CDR3: CASSDRAGGYTF; DNA: TGTGCCAGTTCGGACAGGGCCGGAGGCTACACCTTC